Listed below are T cell receptor beta chains from one sample, sequenced in a study of T-cell reconstitution after alpha-beta-depleted transplantation in children. TCRdb ran MiXCR on the PCR reads and lists one entry per CDR3 protein. The sample shows some 500,000 distinct CDR3 sequences, about 31% of them seen only once. The sample was PBMCs from the stem cell graft donor, taken from the stem cell graft. The receptor set was obtained from a human donor who donated a stem cell graft to a child with aplastic anemia. Both conserved end residues are trimmed from each CDR3. Each record gives: V gene, D gene, J gene, clone size, CDR3 protein. D genes are given only for firm matches. Not every row has a clone size; where given, it reads once, few, many or a size class.

V: TRBV7-2; D: NA; J: TRBJ2-1; size: few; CDR3: ASSGGPSRYEQF
V: TRBV18; D: NA; J: TRBJ1-2; size: NA; CDR3: ASSPDIRNRVYGYT
V: TRBV19; D: TRBD1; J: TRBJ1-2; size: NA; CDR3: ASSFTYRDRGTNYGYT
V: TRBV4-3; D: TRBD1; J: TRBJ1-3; size: once; CDR3: ASSHTGQSRNTIY
V: TRBV6-6; D: NA; J: TRBJ1-1; size: NA; CDR3: ASNLGGGEAF
V: TRBV6-1; D: NA; J: TRBJ2-2; size: few; CDR3: ASSGTDNTGELF
V: TRBV11-2; D: NA; J: TRBJ1-1; size: few; CDR3: ASSITDSMNTEAF
V: TRBV10-1; D: NA; J: TRBJ2-1; size: few; CDR3: ASSESLSGPYNEQF
V: TRBV4-3; D: NA; J: TRBJ1-5; size: few; CDR3: ASSQDFIAQPQH
V: TRBV7-9; D: NA; J: TRBJ1-1; size: few; CDR3: ASSSPGGGQPNTEAF
V: TRBV5-1; D: NA; J: TRBJ1-2; size: NA; CDR3: ASSLPGSAPGYT
V: TRBV18; D: TRBD1; J: TRBJ1-5; size: NA; CDR3: ASSPRGQGNQPQH
V: TRBV27; D: TRBD1; J: TRBJ2-7; size: NA; CDR3: ASSFRGQGASEQY
V: TRBV5-1; D: TRBD2; J: TRBJ2-3; size: NA; CDR3: ASSPTSGRDTQY
V: TRBV9; D: NA; J: TRBJ2-7; size: NA; CDR3: ASSVGGGITYEQY
V: TRBV10-3; D: NA; J: TRBJ2-7; size: NA; CDR3: AISRDETYEQY
V: TRBV5-1; D: NA; J: TRBJ2-1; size: NA; CDR3: ASSPAGPYNEQF
V: TRBV5-5; D: NA; J: TRBJ1-1; size: many; CDR3: ASRQDLNTEAF
V: TRBV28; D: NA; J: TRBJ2-7; size: few; CDR3: ASSFTAITGDEQY
V: TRBV12-3/TRBV12-4; D: TRBD2; J: TRBJ2-3; size: few; CDR3: ASSPTSERTDTQY
V: TRBV18; D: NA; J: TRBJ1-1; size: NA; CDR3: ASSVMNTEAF
V: TRBV19; D: TRBD1; J: TRBJ1-5; size: NA; CDR3: ASSTWDRGKMNSNQPQH
V: TRBV4-3; D: NA; J: TRBJ1-1; size: NA; CDR3: ASSLLGPGTEAF
V: TRBV30; D: NA; J: TRBJ1-2; size: NA; CDR3: AWGYGYT
V: TRBV4-3; D: TRBD1; J: TRBJ2-5; size: few; CDR3: ASSQEPGTGVVTQY
V: TRBV28; D: TRBD2; J: TRBJ2-7; size: NA; CDR3: ASSLWGEGSHEQY
V: TRBV19; D: TRBD2; J: TRBJ2-7; size: NA; CDR3: ASSFTGTRTYEQY
V: TRBV3-1; D: TRBD1; J: TRBJ2-7; size: NA; CDR3: ATGGIDEQY
V: TRBV6-1; D: TRBD1; J: TRBJ1-3; size: NA; CDR3: ASSLPGQGGNTIY
V: TRBV19; D: NA; J: TRBJ1-2; size: NA; CDR3: ASRARYGYT
V: TRBV7-6; D: NA; J: TRBJ2-7; size: NA; CDR3: ASSPVFQGTHEQY
V: TRBV27; D: TRBD1; J: TRBJ1-1; size: NA; CDR3: ASSLRTGGQGVTEAF
V: TRBV15; D: TRBD2; J: TRBJ2-1; size: NA; CDR3: ATSRADSGRASYNEQF
V: TRBV5-1; D: TRBD2; J: TRBJ2-3; size: NA; CDR3: ASSLSGGPQDTQY
V: TRBV19; D: NA; J: TRBJ1-1; size: NA; CDR3: ASSVRTVAEAF
V: TRBV20-1; D: TRBD1; J: TRBJ1-2; size: few; CDR3: SARTTGNYGYT
V: TRBV2; D: TRBD2; J: TRBJ2-3; size: few; CDR3: ASRLTGGLNTQY
V: TRBV20-1; D: NA; J: TRBJ2-1; size: NA; CDR3: SARVRGAEQF
V: TRBV12-3/TRBV12-4; D: TRBD1; J: TRBJ2-5; size: few; CDR3: ASSNRDRTIATQY
V: TRBV18; D: TRBD2; J: TRBJ2-1; size: NA; CDR3: ASSPPGLAGVHEQF
V: TRBV7-9; D: NA; J: TRBJ2-3; size: NA; CDR3: ASSLEGIGDTQY
V: TRBV20-1; D: NA; J: TRBJ2-7; size: many; CDR3: SARDRAGPYEQY
V: TRBV12-2; D: NA; J: TRBJ2-5; size: few; CDR3: ASSLSRIQETQY
V: TRBV20-1; D: TRBD2; J: TRBJ2-1; size: NA; CDR3: SARDPAGAYNEQF
V: TRBV5-1; D: NA; J: TRBJ2-1; size: few; CDR3: ASSSGPGNEQF
V: TRBV5-1; D: TRBD2; J: TRBJ2-1; size: NA; CDR3: ASGTSDTYNEQF
V: TRBV20-1; D: NA; J: TRBJ2-3; size: few; CDR3: SASLGALLTTDTQY
V: TRBV29-1; D: NA; J: TRBJ2-5; size: NA; CDR3: SADPDGVETQY
V: TRBV9; D: TRBD2; J: TRBJ2-7; size: few; CDR3: ASSQGTSEHTRY
V: TRBV12-3/TRBV12-4; D: NA; J: TRBJ1-1; size: NA; CDR3: ASRSGTDGNTEAF